This T cell receptor beta chain was documented in a study of memory CD4+ T cells and cytomegalovirus serostatus. This CDR3 comprises 13 residues. V lost 0 bases to trimming and J lost 7 bases, with 13 bases between them. Germline V gene lookup returns CDR1 GTSNPN and CDR2 SVGIG (reference sequence). The sort gate was single viable CD3+CD4+CD8-CD45RO+ cells for memory CD4+ T cells. The table came from immunoSEQ multiplex PCR; TCRdb's copy has only in-frame clones and leaves some out. The sample holds about 58,000 clones, approximately 81% seen once. The TCR originated in an adult in good health and CMV-seronegative. Some clones in this sample may be carry-over from other donors' samples. The V and J genes are TRBV30 and TRBJ2-7, with D perhaps TRBD2 (5 bases). The sample taken for sequencing was memory CD4+ T cells from blood. The CDR3 DNA reads as TGTGCCTGGAGTGTATCTACCCCGGGGGAGCAGTACTTC. The encoded protein is CAWSVSTPGEQYF.